This T cell receptor (beta chain) was obtained from a study of T cells in Graves' hyperthyroidism and ophthalmopathy. For this clonotype: No antigen is known for it. Just one base apart from a much larger clone, this may be a read error.

General observations from the study: Stable hyperthyroidism was separated from ophthalmopathy by a model based on 13 V-J features.

RNA transcripts served as the template for amplifying TCR beta CDR3 regions. First-round RT-PCR with HTBI primers amplified the TCR CDR3 region. MiXCR, run by TCRdb on the multiplex PCR reads, gives a single entry per CDR3 protein. Among hundreds of thousands of distinct CDR3 sequences listed, roughly 14% were seen once. Between the trimmed V and J ends, which lost 11 bases and 3 bases, there was a span of 14 bases. The CDR3 is 12 residues long. CDR1 is MDHEN and CDR2 is SYDVKM in the germline V gene. The chain carries TRBV28 and TRBJ2-7; D remains unclear. The TCR originated in a woman younger than 35 with Graves' hyperthyroidism that later progressed to Graves' ophthalmopathy. The sample was blood. The CDR3 is CAAMGWDYEQYF. The CDR3 DNA reads TGTGCCGCCATGGGGTGGGACTACGAGCAGTACTTC.